The 2 T cell receptor beta chains below were found in one sample sequenced in a study of blood T cells in healthy people across ages. Combining a sample-barcoded 5' primer with a J-beta primer mix, a second PCR ran for roughly 6 to 11 cycles. TCRdb re-analysed the 5' RACE reads in MiXCR, keeping a single row per CDR3 protein. The sample holds about 970,000 distinct CDR3 sequences; roughly 51% are singletons and the top ten take over 20%. Material: blood. These receptors originate from a woman aged 60 to 75 in good health.

The chain is built from TRBV29-1 and TRBJ2-7; TRBD1 agrees at 10 bases. The trim removed 7 bases at V and 4 bases at J, leaving 7 bases unmatched. The CDR3 extends over 13 amino acids. Looked up from germline, CDR1 is SQVTM and CDR2 is ANQGSEA. CDR3 sequence reads: CSGMTGGKYEQYF. For the CDR3, the DNA is TGCAGCGGCATGACAGGGGGCAAGTACGAGCAGTACTTC.

This clonotype has just a few counts. This chain joins TRBV7-9 and TRBJ1-5; unclear D gene. The germline gives CDR1 SEHNR, CDR2 FQNEAQ (reference sequence). Between the trimmed V and J ends, which lost 3 bases and 7 bases, there was a span of 7 bases. The CDR3 is made up of 12 amino acids. The chain's CDR3 is CASSFGEQPQHF. The CDR3 DNA reads TGTGCCAGCAGCTTTGGGGAGCAGCCCCAGCATTTT.